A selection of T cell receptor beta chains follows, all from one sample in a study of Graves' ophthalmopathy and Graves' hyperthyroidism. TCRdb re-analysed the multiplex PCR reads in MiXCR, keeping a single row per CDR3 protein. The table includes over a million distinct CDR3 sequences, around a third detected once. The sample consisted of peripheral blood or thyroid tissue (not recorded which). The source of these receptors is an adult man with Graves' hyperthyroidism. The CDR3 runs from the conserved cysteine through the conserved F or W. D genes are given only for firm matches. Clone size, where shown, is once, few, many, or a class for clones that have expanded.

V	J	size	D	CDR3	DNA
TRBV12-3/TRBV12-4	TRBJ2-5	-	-	CASRPTLAWGETQYF	TGTGCCAGCAGGCCAACTCTAGCGTGGGGTGAGACCCAGTACTTC
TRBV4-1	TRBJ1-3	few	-	CASSPFSVPGNTIYF	TGCGCCAGCTCCCCCTTCAGTGTTCCTGGAAACACCATATATTTT
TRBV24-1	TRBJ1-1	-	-	CATSDYPGSEAFF	TGTGCCACCAGTGATTATCCTGGTTCTGAAGCTTTCTTT
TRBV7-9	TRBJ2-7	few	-	CASSRGGAGHRTYEQYF	TGTGCCAGCAGCAGGGGGGGTGCTGGACACCGAACCTACGAGCAGTACTTC
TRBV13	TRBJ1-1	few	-	CASSIDGEAFF	TGTGCCAGCAGCATCGACGGGGAAGCTTTCTTT
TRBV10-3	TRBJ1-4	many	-	CATRQERGKLFF	TGTGCCACCCGACAGGAGAGGGGAAAACTGTTTTTT
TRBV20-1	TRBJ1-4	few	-	CSARGAQVGEKLFF	TGCAGTGCTAGGGGGGCCCAGGTGGGGGAAAAACTGTTTTTT
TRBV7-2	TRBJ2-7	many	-	CASSFGGGYEQYF	TGTGCCAGCAGCTTCGGAGGTGGCTACGAGCAGTACTTC
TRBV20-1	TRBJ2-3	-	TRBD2	CSALQWGGGPDTQYF	TGCAGTGCTTTACAATGGGGGGGGGGTCCAGATACGCAGTATTTT
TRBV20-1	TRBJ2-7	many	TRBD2	CSASNGLAGRYEQYF	TGCAGTGCTAGTAATGGGCTAGCGGGAAGATACGAGCAGTACTTC
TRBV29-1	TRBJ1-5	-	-	CSVAVHDSNQPQHF	TGCAGCGTTGCAGTCCACGATAGCAATCAGCCCCAGCATTTT
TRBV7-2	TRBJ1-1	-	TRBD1	CAGSHPGTGVTEAFF	TGCGCCGGCAGCCACCCCGGGACAGGGGTTACTGAAGCTTTCTTT
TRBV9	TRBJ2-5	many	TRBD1	CASSVGVGTANQETQYF	TGTGCCAGCAGCGTAGGGGTCGGGACAGCGAACCAAGAGACCCAGTACTTC
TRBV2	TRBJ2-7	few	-	CASSQALSGSSYEQYF	TGTGCCAGCAGCCAAGCACTGAGCGGCAGCTCCTACGAGCAGTACTTC
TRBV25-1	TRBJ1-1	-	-	CASTQPIPQEAFF	TGTGCCAGCACCCAACCTATACCGCAGGAGGCTTTCTTT
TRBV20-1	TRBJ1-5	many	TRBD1	CSARQGDQPQHF	TGCAGTGCAAGACAGGGCGATCAGCCCCAGCATTTT
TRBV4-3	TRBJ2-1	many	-	CASSQDLPNEQFF	TGCGCCAGCAGCCAAGATCTTCCCAATGAGCAGTTCTTC
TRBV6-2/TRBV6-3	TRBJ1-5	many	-	CASSHGQNSNQPQHF	TGTGCCAGCAGCCACGGACAGAATAGCAATCAGCCCCAGCATTTT
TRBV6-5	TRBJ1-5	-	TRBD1	CASSRGPDRVQPQHF	TGTGCCAGCAGCCGGGGCCCTGACAGGGTACAGCCCCAGCATTTT
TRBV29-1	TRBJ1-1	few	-	CSVDRGSGTEAFF	TGCAGCGTTGATAGGGGATCTGGGACTGAAGCTTTCTTT
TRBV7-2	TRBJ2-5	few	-	CASSSEVRVGKTQYF	TGTGCCAGCAGCTCCGAAGTCAGGGTGGGGAAGACCCAGTACTTC
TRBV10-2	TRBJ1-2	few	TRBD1	CASSEPDRAYYGYTF	TGCGCCAGCAGTGAGCCGGACAGGGCCTACTATGGCTACACCTTC
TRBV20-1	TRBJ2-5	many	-	CSARGSSAGKRETQYF	TGCAGTGCTAGAGGGAGCTCAGCCGGGAAAAGAGAGACCCAGTACTTC
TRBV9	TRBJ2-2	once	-	CASSVDGYQPQLFF	TGTGCCAGCAGCGTAGACGGTTATCAGCCCCAGCTGTTTTTT
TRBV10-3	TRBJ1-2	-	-	CAISTQGRDGYTF	TGTGCCATCAGTACCCAGGGGCGAGACGGCTACACCTTC
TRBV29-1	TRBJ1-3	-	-	CSVSGSNYGYTIYF	TGCAGCGTTTCGGGGTCTAACTATGGCTACACCATATATTTT
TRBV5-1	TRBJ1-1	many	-	CASSIRGITEAFF	TGCGCCAGCAGCATCAGGGGAATCACTGAAGCTTTCTTT
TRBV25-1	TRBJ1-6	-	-	CASSEGGGDPLHF	TGTGCCAGCAGTGAGGGGGGAGGTGATCCCCTCCACTTT
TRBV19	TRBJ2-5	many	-	CASSKGRLTETQYF	TGTGCCAGTAGTAAGGGTAGACTTACGGAGACCCAGTACTTC
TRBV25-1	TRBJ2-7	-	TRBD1	CASSDSWTGPYEQYF	TGTGCCAGCAGTGACTCTTGGACAGGGCCATACGAGCAGTACTTC
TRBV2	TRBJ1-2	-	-	CASRTSGAGYTF	TGTGCCAGCAGGACCTCTGGGGCCGGCTACACCTTC
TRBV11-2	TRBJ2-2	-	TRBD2	CASSLTGTTTGELFF	TGTGCCAGCAGCTTGACCGGGACTACCACCGGGGAGCTGTTTTTT
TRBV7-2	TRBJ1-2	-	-	CASSSRGAGANYGYTF	TGTGCCAGCAGCTCTCGAGGAGCGGGAGCTAACTATGGCTACACCTTC
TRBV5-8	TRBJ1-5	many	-	CASSLASGVWPQHF	TGTGCCAGCAGCTTGGCGTCAGGGGTGTGGCCCCAGCATTTT
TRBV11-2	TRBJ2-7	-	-	CASSFDGTGSYEQYF	TGTGCCAGCAGCTTTGACGGGACCGGCTCCTACGAGCAGTACTTC
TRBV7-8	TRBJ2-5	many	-	CASSPLTQLATQYF	TGTGCCAGCAGCCCACTGACACAATTAGCGACCCAGTACTTC